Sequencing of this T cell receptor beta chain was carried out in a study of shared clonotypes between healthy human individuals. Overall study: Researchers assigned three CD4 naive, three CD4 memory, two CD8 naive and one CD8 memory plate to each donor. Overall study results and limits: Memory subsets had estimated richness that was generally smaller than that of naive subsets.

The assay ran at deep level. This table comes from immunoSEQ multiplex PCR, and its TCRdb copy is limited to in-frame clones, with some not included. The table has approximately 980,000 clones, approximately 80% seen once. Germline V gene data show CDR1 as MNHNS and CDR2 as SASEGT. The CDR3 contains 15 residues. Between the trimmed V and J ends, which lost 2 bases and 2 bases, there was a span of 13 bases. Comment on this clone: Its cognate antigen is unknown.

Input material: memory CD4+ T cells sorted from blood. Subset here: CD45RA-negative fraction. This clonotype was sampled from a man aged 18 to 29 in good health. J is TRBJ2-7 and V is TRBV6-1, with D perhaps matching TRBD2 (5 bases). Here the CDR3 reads CASSERTSQAYEQYF. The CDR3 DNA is TGTGCCAGCAGTGAAAGGACTTCCCAGGCCTACGAGCAGTACTTC.